This section outlines one T cell receptor beta chain sequence together with its context. The data derive from a study of blood T cells in healthy people across ages. A J-beta primer mix and a sample-barcoded 5' primer were used in a second PCR of about 7 to 11 cycles. TCRdb processed the 5' RACE reads anew with MiXCR; each CDR3 protein has one entry. Seen here are about 1.6 million distinct CDR3 sequences, roughly 30% observed once, and the top ten hold 11%. In germline, CDR1 is MDHEN, CDR2 SYDVKM. The V gene lost 2 bases and the J gene lost 7 bases, with 16 bases spanning the gap. This CDR3 comprises 15 residues.

Material: blood. The V and J genes are TRBV28 and TRBJ2-3, with no clear D. The origin of this receptor is a woman in her thirties in good health. The CDR3 region is CASSLHSYLMNTQYF. DNA for the CDR3: TGTGCCAGCAGTTTACACAGCTACCTCATGAATACGCAGTATTTT. The full variable domain, completed using reference TRBV28 and TRBJ2-3, is DVKVTQSSRYLVKRTGEKVFLECVQDMDHENMFWYRQDPGLGLRLIYFSYDVKMKEKGDIPEGYSVSREKKERFSLILESASTNQTSMYLCASSLHSYLMNTQYFGPGTRLTVL.